Sequencing of this TCR beta chain was carried out in a study of blood T cell repertoires in COVID-19. Study context: In each case, the material was cDNA or gDNA derived from T cells, B-cell-depleted T cells, or PBMCs.

Per the original methods: It was from reference gene primer amplification that nucleated cell counts were estimated. Profiling relied on immunoSEQ multiplex PCR, and the TCRdb table lists in-frame clones only, not all of them. Clonal size and the V and J genes are those of that table, whereas D and trimming came from the DNA. The top ten clones hold 0.95% to 1.3% of a sample with about 190,000 clones, about nine tenths of them seen once. The clonotype originates from a man aged 30-40 years with acute or convalescent COVID-19. Sequencing was performed on peripheral blood.

CDR3 protein: CASSSPDQPQHF. In DNA form, the CDR3 reads TGTGCCAGCAGCTCACCGGATCAGCCCCAGCATTTT. The chain employs TRBV28 and TRBJ1-5; no definite D call. Per the germline V gene, CDR1 is MDHEN and CDR2 is SYDVKM. The CDR3 covers 12 residues. Trimming shortened V by 6 bases and J by 5 bases, and 8 bases separated the two germline ends.